Below, one TCR beta chain is given with its context. What it recognizes is unknown. In the naive CD8 group, cells lacked CD45RO and were positively selected for CCR7, so terminally differentiated effector memory CD45RA+ cells were left out. The protocol was immunoSEQ multiplex PCR, while the TCRdb copy is restricted to in-frame clones and leaves out a portion. Of roughly 2 million clones in the sample, about 94% were seen once. This sample was taken from a study of shared clonotypes between healthy human individuals. Study-wide results and caveats: What naive subsets generally showed was a larger estimated richness than memory subsets showed.

Losses at the gene ends were 3 bases for V and 8 bases for J; bases not matched to a gene: 5. Germline CDR1 MGHRA, CDR2 YSYEKL. The CDR3 contains 14 residues. The TCR was taken from a man aged 18 to 29 in good health. Specimen: naive CD8+ T cells sorted from blood. V gene TRBV4-1 combines with J gene TRBJ2-1, with 9 bases aligning to TRBD2. The CDR3 reads CASSHSGRGDEQFF. As DNA, the CDR3 is TGCGCCAGCAGCCATAGCGGGAGAGGCGATGAGCAGTTCTTC.